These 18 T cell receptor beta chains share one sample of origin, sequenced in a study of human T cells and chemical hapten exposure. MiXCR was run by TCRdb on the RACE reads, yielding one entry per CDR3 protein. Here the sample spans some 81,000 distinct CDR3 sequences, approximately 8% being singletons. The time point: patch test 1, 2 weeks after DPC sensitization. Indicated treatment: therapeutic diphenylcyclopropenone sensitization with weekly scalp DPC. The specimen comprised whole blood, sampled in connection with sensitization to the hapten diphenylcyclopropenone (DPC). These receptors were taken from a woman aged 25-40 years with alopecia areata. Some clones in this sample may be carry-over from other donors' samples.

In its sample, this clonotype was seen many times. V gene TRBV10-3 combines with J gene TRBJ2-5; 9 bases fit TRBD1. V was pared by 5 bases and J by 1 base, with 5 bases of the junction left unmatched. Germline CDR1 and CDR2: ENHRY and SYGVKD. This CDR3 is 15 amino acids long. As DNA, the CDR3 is TGTGCCATCAGTCGGGACAGGGTCGTCCAAGAGACCCAGTACTTC. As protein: CAISRDRVVQETQYF.

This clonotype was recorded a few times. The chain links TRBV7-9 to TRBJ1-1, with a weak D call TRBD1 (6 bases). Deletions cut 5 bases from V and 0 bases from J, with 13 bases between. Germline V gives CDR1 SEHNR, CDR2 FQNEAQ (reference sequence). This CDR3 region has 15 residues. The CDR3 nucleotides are TGTGCCAGCAGCCCCCGACAGGAAATGAACACTGAAGCTTTCTTT. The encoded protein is CASSPRQEMNTEAFF.

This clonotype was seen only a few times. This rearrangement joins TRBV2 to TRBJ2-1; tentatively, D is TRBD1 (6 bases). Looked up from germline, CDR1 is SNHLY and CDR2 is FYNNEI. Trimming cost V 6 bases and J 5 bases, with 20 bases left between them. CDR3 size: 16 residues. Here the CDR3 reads CASSPGTRGTNNEQFF. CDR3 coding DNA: TGTGCCAGCAGCCCCGGGACCAGGGGTACCAACAATGAGCAGTTCTTC.

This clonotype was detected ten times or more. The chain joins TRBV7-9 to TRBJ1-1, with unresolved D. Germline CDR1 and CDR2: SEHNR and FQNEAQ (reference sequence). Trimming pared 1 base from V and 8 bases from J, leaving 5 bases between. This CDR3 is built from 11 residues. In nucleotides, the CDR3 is TGTGCCAGCAGCTTAGGTCAGGAAGCTTTCTTT. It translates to CASSLGQEAFF.

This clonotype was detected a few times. The CDR3 DNA follows: TGTGCCAGCAGTTACTCTAATACAGGGGACTATGGCTACACCTTC. It translates to CASSYSNTGDYGYTF. The J gene is TRBJ1-2, the V gene TRBV6-5; 7 bases are a match to TRBD1. V lost 0 bases and J lost 3; bases outside the gene matches: 4. The CDR3 spans 15 residues. Germline CDR1 is MNHEY and CDR2 is SVGAGI.

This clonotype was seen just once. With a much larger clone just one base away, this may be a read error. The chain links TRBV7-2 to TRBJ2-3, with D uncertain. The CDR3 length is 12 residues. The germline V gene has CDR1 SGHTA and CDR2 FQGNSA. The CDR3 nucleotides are TGTGCCAGCAGGACTCCTACCCTGGCACTGAATTTT. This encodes CASRTPTLALNF.

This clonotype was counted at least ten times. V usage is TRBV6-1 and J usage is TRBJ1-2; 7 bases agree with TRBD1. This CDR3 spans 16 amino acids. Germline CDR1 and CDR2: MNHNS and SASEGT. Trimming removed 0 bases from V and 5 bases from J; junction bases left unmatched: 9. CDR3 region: CASSEAPLGGKYGYTF. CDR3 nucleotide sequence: TGTGCCAGCAGTGAAGCCCCTCTAGGGGGCAAATATGGCTACACCTTC.

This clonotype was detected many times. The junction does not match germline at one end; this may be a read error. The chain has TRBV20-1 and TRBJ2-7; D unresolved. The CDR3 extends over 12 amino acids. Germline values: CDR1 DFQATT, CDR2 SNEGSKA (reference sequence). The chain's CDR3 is CSARGLLYEQHF. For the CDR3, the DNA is TGCAGTGCTAGAGGACTCCTCTACGAGCAGCACTTC.

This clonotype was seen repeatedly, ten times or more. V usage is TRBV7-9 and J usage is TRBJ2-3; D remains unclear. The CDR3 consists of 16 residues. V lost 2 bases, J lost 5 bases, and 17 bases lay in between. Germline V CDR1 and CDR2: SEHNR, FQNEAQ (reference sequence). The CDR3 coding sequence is TGTGCCAGCAGCTTACGTTCCGTGGCTTCGGGAGATACGCAGTATTTT. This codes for CASSLRSVASGDTQYF.

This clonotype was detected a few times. CDR3 amino acids: CASSKASPGGCSYNEQFF. The CDR3 DNA follows: TGTGCCAGCAGCAAAGCGAGCCCGGGGGGCTGTTCCTACAATGAGCAGTTCTTC. V gene TRBV21-1 combines with J gene TRBJ2-1; TRBD1 is taken as the D call from the table, unchecked against the DNA. TRBV21-1 is designated a pseudogene. The CDR3 consists of 18 residues.

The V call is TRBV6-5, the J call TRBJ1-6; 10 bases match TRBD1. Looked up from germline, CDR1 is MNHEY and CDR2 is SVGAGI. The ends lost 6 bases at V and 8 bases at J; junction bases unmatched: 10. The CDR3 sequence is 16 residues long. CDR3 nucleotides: TGTGCCAGCAGGCCATCGACAGGGGGCAAGGATTCACCCCTCCACTTT. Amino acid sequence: CASRPSTGGKDSPLHF.

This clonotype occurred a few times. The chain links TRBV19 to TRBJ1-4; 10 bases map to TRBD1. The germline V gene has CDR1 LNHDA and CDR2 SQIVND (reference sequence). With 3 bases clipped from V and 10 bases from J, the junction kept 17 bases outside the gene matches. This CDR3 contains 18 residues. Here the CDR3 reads CASSMGQGPSSSEGKLFF. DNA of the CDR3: TGTGCCAGTAGTATGGGACAGGGGCCATCATCCTCGGAGGGAAAACTGTTTTTT. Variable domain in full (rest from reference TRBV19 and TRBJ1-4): DGGITQSPKYLFRKEGQNVTLSCEQNLNHDAMYWYRQDPGQGLRLIYYSQIVNDFQKGDIAEGYSVSREKKESFPLTVTSAQKNPTAFYLCASSMGQGPSSSEGKLFFGSGTQLSVL.

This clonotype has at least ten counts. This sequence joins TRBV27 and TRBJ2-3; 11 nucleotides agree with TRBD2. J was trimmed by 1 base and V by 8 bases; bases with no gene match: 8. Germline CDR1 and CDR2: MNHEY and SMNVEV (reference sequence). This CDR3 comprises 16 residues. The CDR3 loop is CASSKGSGGGTDTQYF. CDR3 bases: TGTGCCAGCTCGAAGGGTAGCGGGGGGGGCACAGATACGCAGTATTTT.

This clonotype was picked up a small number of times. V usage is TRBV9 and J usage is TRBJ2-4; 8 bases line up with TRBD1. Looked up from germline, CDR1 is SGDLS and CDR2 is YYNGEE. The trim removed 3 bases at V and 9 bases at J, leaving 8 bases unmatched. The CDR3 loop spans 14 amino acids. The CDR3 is CASSERTGYGIQYF. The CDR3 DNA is TGTGCCAGCAGCGAAAGGACAGGGTATGGCATTCAGTACTTC.

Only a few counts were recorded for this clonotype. The CDR3 sequence: CASSLRTGPSGGYTF. In nucleotides, the CDR3 is TGTGCCAGCAGTTTGCGGACAGGGCCTTCGGGGGGCTACACCTTC. The rearrangement joins TRBV12-3 or TRBV12-4 to TRBJ1-2, with 8 bases fitting TRBD1. V lost 3 bases, J lost 8 bases, and 11 bases stayed unmatched. CDR3 length: 15 residues.

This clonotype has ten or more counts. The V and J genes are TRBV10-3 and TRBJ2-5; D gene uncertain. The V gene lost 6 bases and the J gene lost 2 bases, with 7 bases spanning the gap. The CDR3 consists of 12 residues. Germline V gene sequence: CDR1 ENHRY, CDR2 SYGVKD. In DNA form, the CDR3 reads TGTGCCATCAGGTCGGAACAAGAGACCCAGTACTTC. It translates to CAIRSEQETQYF.

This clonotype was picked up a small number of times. CDR3 amino acids: CATSRDSSGATDTQYF. The DNA for the CDR3 is TGTGCCACCAGCAGAGATTCTAGCGGGGCAACAGATACGCAGTATTTT. The genes are TRBV15 and TRBJ2-3; 9 bases match TRBD2. The CDR3 totals 16 residues. J lost 3 bases, V lost 0 bases, and 4 bases had no gene match. Germline values: CDR1 LNHNV, CDR2 YYDKDF (reference sequence). Drawing the rest from reference TRBV15 and TRBJ2-3, the complete variable domain is DAMVIQNPRYQVTQFGKPVTLSCSQTLNHNVMYWYQQKSSQAPKLLFHYYDKDFNNEADTPDNFQSRRPNTSFCFLDIRSPGLGDTAMYLCATSRDSSGATDTQYFGPGTRLTVL.

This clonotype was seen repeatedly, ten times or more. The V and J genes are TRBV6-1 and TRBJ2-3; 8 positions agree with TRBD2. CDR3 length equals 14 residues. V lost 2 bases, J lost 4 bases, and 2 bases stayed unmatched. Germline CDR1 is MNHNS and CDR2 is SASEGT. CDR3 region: CASSELLAADTQYF. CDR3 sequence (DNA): TGTGCCAGCAGTGAACTACTAGCGGCAGATACGCAGTATTTT.